This T cell receptor beta chain was identified in a study of T cell repertoires in cytomegalovirus infection. Study-wide results and limits: The ex vivo response was dominated by HLA-C-restricted CMV-specific TCR beta clonotypes.

TCRdb reprocessed the reads with MiXCR, giving one entry per CDR3 protein. The sample has about 920,000 distinct CDR3 sequences; around 30% are singletons. This clonotype was counted at least ten times. Its antigen is not identified. CDR1 is SEHNR and CDR2 is FQNEAQ in the germline V gene (reference sequence). The CDR3 spans 15 residues. The trim removed 1 base at V and 4 bases at J, leaving 5 bases unmatched. This clonotype was sampled from a human donor in good health (CMV status not recorded). Some clones in this sample may be carry-over from other donors' samples. Sample: cultured CD8+ T cells from PBMCs, taken from culture after CMV antigen stimulation. The chain joins TRBV7-9 to TRBJ2-3; 7 bases match TRBD1. The CDR3 nucleotides are TGTGCCAGCAGCTTAGTAGGGGGCCTAGCAGATACGCAGTATTTT. This sequence encodes CASSLVGGLADTQYF.